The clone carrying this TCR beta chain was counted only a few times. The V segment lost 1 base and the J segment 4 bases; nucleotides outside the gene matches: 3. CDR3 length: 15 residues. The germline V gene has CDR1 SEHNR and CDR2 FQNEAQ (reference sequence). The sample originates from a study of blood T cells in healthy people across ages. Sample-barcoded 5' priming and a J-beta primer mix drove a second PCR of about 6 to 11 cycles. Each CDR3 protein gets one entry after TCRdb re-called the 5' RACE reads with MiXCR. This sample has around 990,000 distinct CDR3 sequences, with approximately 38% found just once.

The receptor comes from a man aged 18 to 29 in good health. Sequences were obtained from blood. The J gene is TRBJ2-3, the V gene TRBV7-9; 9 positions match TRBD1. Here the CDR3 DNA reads TGTGCCAGCAGCTTAGGGGACAGGGCCTCAGATACGCAGTATTTT. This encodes CASSLGDRASDTQYF.